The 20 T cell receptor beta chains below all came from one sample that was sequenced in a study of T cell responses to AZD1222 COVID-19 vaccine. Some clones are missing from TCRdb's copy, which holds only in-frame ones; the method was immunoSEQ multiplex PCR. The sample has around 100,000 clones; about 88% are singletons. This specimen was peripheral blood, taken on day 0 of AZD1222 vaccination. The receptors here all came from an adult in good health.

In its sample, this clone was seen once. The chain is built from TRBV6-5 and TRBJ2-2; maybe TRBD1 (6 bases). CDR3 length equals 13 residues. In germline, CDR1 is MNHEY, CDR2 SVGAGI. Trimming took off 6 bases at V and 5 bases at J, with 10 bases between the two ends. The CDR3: CASSLQGTGELFF. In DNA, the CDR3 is TGTGCCAGCAGCTTACAGGGAACCGGGGAGCTGTTTTTT.

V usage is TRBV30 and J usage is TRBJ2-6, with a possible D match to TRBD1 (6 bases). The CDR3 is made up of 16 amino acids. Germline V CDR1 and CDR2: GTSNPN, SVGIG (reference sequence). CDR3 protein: CALDPDRNSGANVLTF. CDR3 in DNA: TGTGCGCTGGACCCGGACAGAAACTCTGGGGCCAACGTCCTGACTTTC.

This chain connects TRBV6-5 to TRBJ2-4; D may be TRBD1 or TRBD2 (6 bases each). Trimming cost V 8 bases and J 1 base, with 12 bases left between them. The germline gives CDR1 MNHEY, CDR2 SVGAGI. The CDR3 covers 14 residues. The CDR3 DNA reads TGTGCCAGCTACACAGGGAGGGCCAAAAACATTCAGTACTTC. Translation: CASYTGRAKNIQYF.

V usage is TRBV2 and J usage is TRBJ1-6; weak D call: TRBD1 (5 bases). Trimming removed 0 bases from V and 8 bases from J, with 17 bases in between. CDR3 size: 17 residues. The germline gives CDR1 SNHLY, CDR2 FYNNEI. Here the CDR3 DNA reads TGTGCCAGCAGTGAAGCGCAGGGACCCCTTACCCATTCACCCCTCCACTTT. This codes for CASSEAQGPLTHSPLHF.

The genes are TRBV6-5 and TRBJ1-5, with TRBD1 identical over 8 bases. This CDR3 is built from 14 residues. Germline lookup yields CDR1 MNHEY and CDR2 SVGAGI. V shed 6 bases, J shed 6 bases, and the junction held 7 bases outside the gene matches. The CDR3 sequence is CASRGQVFVQPQHF. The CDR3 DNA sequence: TGTGCCAGCAGGGGACAGGTCTTCGTTCAGCCCCAGCATTTT.

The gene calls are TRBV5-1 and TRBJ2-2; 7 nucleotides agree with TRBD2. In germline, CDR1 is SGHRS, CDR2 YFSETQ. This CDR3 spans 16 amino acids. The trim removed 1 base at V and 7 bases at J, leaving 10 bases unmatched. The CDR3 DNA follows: TGCGCCAGCAGCTTGAAAGTGACTAGCTCGATCGGGGAGCTGTTTTTT. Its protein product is CASSLKVTSSIGELFF. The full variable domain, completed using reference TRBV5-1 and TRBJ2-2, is KAGVTQTPRYLIKTRGQQVTLSCSPISGHRSVSWYQQTPGQGLQFLFEYFSETQRNKGNFPGRFSGRQFSNSRSEMNVSTLELGDSALYLCASSLKVTSSIGELFFGEGSRLTVL.

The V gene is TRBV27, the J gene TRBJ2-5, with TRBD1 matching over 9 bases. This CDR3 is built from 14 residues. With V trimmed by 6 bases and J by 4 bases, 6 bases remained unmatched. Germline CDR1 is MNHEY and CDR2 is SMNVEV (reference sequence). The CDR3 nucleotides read TGTGCCAGCAGACCGGGACAGGGCGGAGAGACCCAGTACTTC. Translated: CASRPGQGGETQYF.

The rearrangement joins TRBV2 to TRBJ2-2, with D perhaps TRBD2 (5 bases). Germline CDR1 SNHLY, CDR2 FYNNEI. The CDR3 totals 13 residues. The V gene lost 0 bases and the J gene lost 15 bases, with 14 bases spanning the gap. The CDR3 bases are TGTGCCAGCAGTGAAGCGCTTCATAGCGAGTTGTTTTTT. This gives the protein CASSEALHSELFF. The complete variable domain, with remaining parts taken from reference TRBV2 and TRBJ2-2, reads EPEVTQTPSHQVTQMGQEVILRCVPISNHLYFYWYRQILGQKVEFLVSFYNNEISEKSEIFDDQFSVERPDGSNFTLKIRSTKLEDSAMYFCASSEALHSELFFGEGSRLTVL.

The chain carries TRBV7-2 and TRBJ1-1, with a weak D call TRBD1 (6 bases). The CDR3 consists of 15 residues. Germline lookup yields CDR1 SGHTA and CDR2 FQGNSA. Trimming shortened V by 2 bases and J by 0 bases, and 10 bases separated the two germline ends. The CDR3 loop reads CASSLQGLMNTEAFF. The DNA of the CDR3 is TGTGCCAGCAGCTTACAGGGGCTTATGAACACTGAAGCTTTCTTT.

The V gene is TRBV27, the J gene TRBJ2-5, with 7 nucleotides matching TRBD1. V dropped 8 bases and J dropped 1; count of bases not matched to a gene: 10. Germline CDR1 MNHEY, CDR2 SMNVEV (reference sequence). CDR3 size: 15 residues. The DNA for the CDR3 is TGTGCCAGCCCCCCCCACCGGGACAGCCAAGAGACCCAGTACTTC. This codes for CASPPHRDSQETQYF.

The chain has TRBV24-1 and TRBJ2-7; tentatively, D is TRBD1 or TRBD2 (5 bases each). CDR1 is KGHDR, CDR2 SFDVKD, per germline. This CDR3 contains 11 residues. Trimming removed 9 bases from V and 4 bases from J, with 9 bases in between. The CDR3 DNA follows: TGTGCCACCGGGGACGGATACGAGCAGTACTTC. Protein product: CATGDGYEQYF.

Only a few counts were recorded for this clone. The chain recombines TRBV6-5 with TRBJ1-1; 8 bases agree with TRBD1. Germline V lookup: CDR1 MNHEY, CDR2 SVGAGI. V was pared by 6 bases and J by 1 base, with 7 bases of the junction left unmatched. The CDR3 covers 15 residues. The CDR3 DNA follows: TGTGCCAGCAGGCCGATAGGGACAGGGAACACTGAAGCTTTCTTT. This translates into CASRPIGTGNTEAFF.

The CDR3 nucleotides are TGTGCCAGCTCACCAGCGTCCACTTCCTACGAGCAGTACTTC. Its translation: CASSPASTSYEQYF. V is TRBV18 and J is TRBJ2-7; D is uncertain. Trimming removed 2 bases from V and 1 base from J, with 9 bases in between. The CDR3 totals 14 residues. Germline CDR1 reads KGHSH; CDR2 reads LQKENI. The complete variable domain, with remaining parts taken from reference TRBV18 and TRBJ2-7, reads NAGVMQNPRHLVRRRGQEARLRCSPMKGHSHVYWYRQLPEEGLKFMVYLQKENIIDESGMPKERFSAEFPKEGPSILRIQQVVRGDSAAYFCASSPASTSYEQYFGPGTRLTVT.

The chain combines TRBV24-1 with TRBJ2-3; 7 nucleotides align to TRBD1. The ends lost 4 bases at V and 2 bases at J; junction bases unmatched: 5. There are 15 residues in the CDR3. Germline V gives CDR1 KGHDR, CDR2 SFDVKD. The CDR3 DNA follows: TGTGCCACCAGTGACCGACAGGGCCACACAGATACGCAGTATTTT. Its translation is CATSDRQGHTDTQYF.

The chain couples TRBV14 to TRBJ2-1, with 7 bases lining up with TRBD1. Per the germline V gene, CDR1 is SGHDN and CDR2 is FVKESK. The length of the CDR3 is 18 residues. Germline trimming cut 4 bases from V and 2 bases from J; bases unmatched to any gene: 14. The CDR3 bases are TGTGCCAGCAGCCCCTGGACAGGTTCGAACGACCCCTACAATGAGCAGTTCTTC. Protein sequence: CASSPWTGSNDPYNEQFF.

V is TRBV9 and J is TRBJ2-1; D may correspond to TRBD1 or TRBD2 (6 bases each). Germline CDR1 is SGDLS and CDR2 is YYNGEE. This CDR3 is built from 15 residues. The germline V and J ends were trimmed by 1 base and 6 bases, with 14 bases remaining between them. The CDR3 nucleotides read TGTGCCAGCAGCGTAAGGGGGGACCCCCTCAATGAGCAGTTCTTC. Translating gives CASSVRGDPLNEQFF.

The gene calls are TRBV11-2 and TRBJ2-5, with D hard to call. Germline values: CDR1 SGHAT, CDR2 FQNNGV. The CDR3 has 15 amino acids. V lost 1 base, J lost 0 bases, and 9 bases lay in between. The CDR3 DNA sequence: TGTGCCAGCAGCTTAGGTCGCCGGAACCAAGAGACCCAGTACTTC. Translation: CASSLGRRNQETQYF.

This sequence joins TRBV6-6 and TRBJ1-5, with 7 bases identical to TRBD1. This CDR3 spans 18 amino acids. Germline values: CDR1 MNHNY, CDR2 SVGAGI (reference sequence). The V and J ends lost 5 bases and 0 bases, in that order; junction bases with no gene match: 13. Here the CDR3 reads CASSLAGTVPHSNQPQHF. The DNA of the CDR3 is TGTGCCAGCAGTCTCGCCGGGACAGTGCCCCATAGCAATCAGCCCCAGCATTTT.

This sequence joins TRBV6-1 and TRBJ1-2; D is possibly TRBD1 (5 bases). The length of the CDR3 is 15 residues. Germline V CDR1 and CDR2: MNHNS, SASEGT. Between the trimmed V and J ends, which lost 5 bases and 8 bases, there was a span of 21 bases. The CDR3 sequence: CASSSYRGQEMGYTF. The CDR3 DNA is TGTGCCAGCAGTTCTTACCGGGGCCAAGAGATGGGCTACACCTTC.

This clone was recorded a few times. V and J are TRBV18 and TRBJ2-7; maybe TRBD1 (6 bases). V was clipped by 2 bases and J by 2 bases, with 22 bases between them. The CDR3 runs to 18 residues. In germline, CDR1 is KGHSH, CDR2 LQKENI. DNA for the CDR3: TGTGCCAGCTCACCAACTCTCCTATTTGGACAGCTTACCTACGAGCAGTACTTC. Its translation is CASSPTLLFGQLTYEQYF.